Below are 16 T cell receptor beta chains sequenced from a single sample in a study of shared clonotypes between healthy human individuals. Only in-frame clones appear in the TCRdb table, and some are missing; sequencing was by immunoSEQ multiplex PCR. Of 1,500,000 or so clones in the sample, roughly 96% were seen once. The sample was naive CD4+ T cells sorted from blood. Documented subset: CD45RA+ positively selected. These receptors were obtained from a man in his thirties or forties in good health.

This clone was detected a few times. The rearrangement uses TRBV7-8 and TRBJ2-3; tentative D call: TRBD1 (6 bases). Per the germline V gene, CDR1 is SGHVS and CDR2 is FQNEAQ. V shed 5 bases and J shed 2 bases, with 11 bases lying between them. CDR3 size: 14 residues. CDR3: CASSPGQPTDTQYF. The CDR3 region has the DNA TGTGCCAGCAGCCCCGGACAGCCCACAGATACGCAGTATTTT.

This clone was found once. The chain uses TRBV10-1 and TRBJ1-1; D gene unclear. The ends were cut back, 6 bases at V and 5 bases at J, with 19 bases in the middle. Germline V gene sequence: CDR1 WNHNN, CDR2 SYGVQD (reference sequence). This CDR3 is built from 15 residues. CDR3 nucleotide sequence: TGCGCCAGCAGCGACCATGTGGGGAGAAGGACTGAAGCTTTCTTT. Translation gives CASSDHVGRRTEAFF.

The chain links TRBV5-1 to TRBJ1-4; D remains unclear. The CDR3 consists of 15 residues. Trimming pared 0 bases from V and 6 bases from J, leaving 12 bases between. Germline CDR1 reads SGHRS; CDR2 reads YFSETQ. The chain's CDR3 is CASSLGGLYDEKLFF. CDR3 coding DNA: TGCGCCAGCAGCTTGGGAGGATTGTACGATGAAAAACTGTTTTTT.

This chain uses TRBV30 with TRBJ2-5; tentatively, D is TRBD2 (5 bases). V was shortened by 1 base and J by 9 bases, with 9 bases between the two germline ends. The CDR3 contains 11 residues. Germline V gene lookup returns CDR1 GTSNPN and CDR2 SVGIG (reference sequence). In nucleotides, the CDR3 is TGTGCCTGGAGTGAAGCGGCGCCCCAGTACTTC. This sequence encodes CAWSEAAPQYF.

V gene TRBV6-1 combines with J gene TRBJ2-4, with TRBD2 matching over 8 bases. CDR3 length: 17 residues. After removal of 2 bases from V and 5 bases from J, the junction contained 11 bases not matched to a gene. Germline CDR1 and CDR2: MNHNS and SASEGT. The CDR3 bases are TGTGCCAGCAGTGAAAAAGTGGTACGAGCGGGGGAAAACATTCAGTACTTC. This translates into CASSEKVVRAGENIQYF.

CDR3 region: CASSPSGGTGELFF. In DNA, the CDR3 is TGTGCCAGCAGCCCAAGCGGGGGCACCGGGGAGCTGTTTTTT. The chain recombines TRBV7-9 with TRBJ2-2; 8 positions match TRBD2. This CDR3 has 14 residues. Germline values: CDR1 SEHNR, CDR2 FQNEAQ (reference sequence). V trimming: 5 bases; J trimming: 4 bases; junction bases outside the gene matches: 3.

The V call is TRBV9, the J call TRBJ2-2, with 16 nucleotides matching TRBD2. The CDR3 extends over 21 amino acids. J gave up 3 bases and V 4 bases, and 15 bases lay outside the gene matches. Germline V lookup: CDR1 SGDLS, CDR2 YYNGEE. This CDR3 is CASSKLPGLAGGFGYTGELFF. For the CDR3, the DNA is TGTGCCAGCAGCAAGTTACCGGGACTAGCGGGAGGGTTCGGCTACACCGGGGAGCTGTTTTTT.

The V and J genes are TRBV7-6 and TRBJ2-3, with D unclear. The CDR3 runs 15 residues. Per the germline V gene, CDR1 is SGHVS and CDR2 is FNYEAQ. V lost 6 bases to trimming and J lost 0 bases, with 13 bases between them. CDR3: CASSSLPVSTDTQYF. The DNA for the CDR3 is TGTGCCAGCAGTTCTCTGCCAGTTAGCACAGATACGCAGTATTTT. Looking up the rest from reference TRBV7-6 and TRBJ2-3 gives the full variable domain: GAGVSQSPRYKVTKRGQDVALRCDPISGHVSLYWYRQALGQGPEFLTYFNYEAQQDKSGLPNDRFSAERPEGSISTLTIQRTEQRDSAMYRCASSSLPVSTDTQYFGPGTRLTVL.

The chain couples TRBV7-2 to TRBJ2-5; the D gene is possibly TRBD2 (6 bases). Germline CDR1 SGHTA, CDR2 FQGNSA. Between the trimmed V and J ends, which lost 5 bases and 1 base, there was a span of 14 bases. This CDR3 has 15 residues. Here the CDR3 DNA reads TGTGCCAGCAGCAGGGGACTGTTTCCCCAAGAGACCCAGTACTTC. Its translation: CASSRGLFPQETQYF.

The chain employs TRBV7-7 and TRBJ2-1; the match to TRBD1 covers 12 bases. Per germline, CDR1 SSHAT and CDR2 FNYEAQ (reference sequence). The CDR3 contains 16 residues. After removal of 0 bases from V and 9 bases from J, the junction contained 6 bases not matched to a gene. The CDR3 is CASSLAPGQGAFEQFF. CDR3 in DNA: TGTGCCAGCAGCTTAGCTCCGGGACAGGGGGCTTTTGAGCAGTTCTTC.

The chain uses TRBV19 and TRBJ2-7, with D tentatively TRBD1 (6 bases). The V end lost 3 bases, the J end lost 4 bases, and 16 bases lay between the germline ends. CDR3 size: 15 residues. The germline gives CDR1 LNHDA, CDR2 SQIVND (reference sequence). CDR3 in amino acids: CASSILAVGAYEQYF. The DNA for the CDR3 is TGTGCCAGTAGTATTCTGGCGGTGGGGGCATACGAGCAGTACTTC. The complete variable domain, with remaining parts taken from reference TRBV19 and TRBJ2-7, reads DGGITQSPKYLFRKEGQNVTLSCEQNLNHDAMYWYRQDPGQGLRLIYYSQIVNDFQKGDIAEGYSVSREKKESFPLTVTSAQKNPTAFYLCASSILAVGAYEQYFGPGTRLTVT.

The CDR3 reads CASSEAGSSYEQYF. DNA for the CDR3: TGTGCCAGCAGTGAAGCAGGCAGCTCCTACGAGCAGTACTTC. The chain has TRBV2 and TRBJ2-7, with D unclear. CDR1 and CDR2 from the germline V gene are SNHLY and FYNNEI. The CDR3 contains 14 residues. V lost 0 bases, J lost 0 bases, and 6 bases lay in between.

The chain is built from TRBV9 and TRBJ2-7; D possibly corresponds to TRBD1 (5 bases). The CDR3 is 14 residues long. From germline, CDR1 is SGDLS and CDR2 YYNGEE. Trimming pared 4 bases from V and 2 bases from J, leaving 13 bases between. The CDR3 DNA reads as TGTGCCAGCAGCTCTCAGGGTTTCACCTACGAGCAGTACTTC. Its protein product is CASSSQGFTYEQYF. The full variable domain, its missing parts supplied by reference TRBV9 and TRBJ2-7, is DSGVTQTPKHLITATGQRVTLRCSPRSGDLSVYWYQQSLDQGLQFLIQYYNGEERAKGNILERFSAQQFPDLHSELNLSSLELGDSALYFCASSSQGFTYEQYFGPGTRLTVT.

This chain joins TRBV5-6 and TRBJ1-2, with D possibly matching TRBD1 (6 bases). The V end was cut by 7 bases, the J end by 2 bases, with 18 bases between. Per the germline V gene, CDR1 is SGHDT and CDR2 is YYEEEE. This CDR3 contains 15 residues. CDR3 region: CASAPGVHLNYGYTF. DNA of the CDR3: TGTGCCAGCGCCCCAGGGGTCCACTTAAACTATGGCTACACCTTC.

This clone was picked up one time. The chain carries TRBV14 and TRBJ2-2, with D possibly TRBD2 on 6 matching bases. The germline V gene encodes CDR1 SGHDN and CDR2 FVKESK. Trimming removed 2 bases from V and 5 bases from J, with 18 bases in between. CDR3 length equals 17 residues. This chain's CDR3 is CASSQRGGTGETGELFF. CDR3 in DNA: TGTGCCAGCAGCCAACGCGGAGGGACTGGGGAAACCGGGGAGCTGTTTTTT.

The chain combines TRBV5-1 with TRBJ2-3; the D gene is possibly TRBD1 (6 bases). CDR1 is SGHRS and CDR2 is YFSETQ in the germline V gene. The CDR3 loop spans 16 amino acids. The germline V and J ends were trimmed by 1 base and 3 bases, with 15 bases remaining between them. For the CDR3, the DNA is TGCGCCAGCAGCTTGAGAACCCGCCAGGGGACAGATACGCAGTATTTT. It encodes CASSLRTRQGTDTQYF.